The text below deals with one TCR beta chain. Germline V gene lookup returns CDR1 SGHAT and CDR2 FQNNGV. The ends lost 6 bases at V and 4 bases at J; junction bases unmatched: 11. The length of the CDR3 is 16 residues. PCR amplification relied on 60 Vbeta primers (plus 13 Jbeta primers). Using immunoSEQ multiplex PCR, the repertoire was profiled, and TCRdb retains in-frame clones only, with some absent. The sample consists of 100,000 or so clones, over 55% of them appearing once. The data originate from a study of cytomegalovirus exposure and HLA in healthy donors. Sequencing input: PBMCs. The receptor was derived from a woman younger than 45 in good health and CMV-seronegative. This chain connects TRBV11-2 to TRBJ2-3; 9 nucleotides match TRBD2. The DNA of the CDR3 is TGTGCCAGCAGTAACCCGGGACTAGCCGTTTCAGATACGCAGTATTTT. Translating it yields CASSNPGLAVSDTQYF.